This TCR beta chain was found in a study of human T cells and chemical hapten exposure. Study outcomes and limitations: Healthy people's immune response may differ from that of the donors, who had alopecia.

Time point indicated: patch test 1, 2 weeks after DPC sensitization. Treatment noted: therapeutic diphenylcyclopropenone sensitization with weekly scalp DPC. It was unfractionated whole blood from which total RNA was extracted. Samples of blood were obtained prior to the application of each patch test. Patients had alopecia, were aged 18 to 70, and were not pregnant. Single cDNA molecules in the library carried unique molecular identifiers attached during preparation. In TCRdb, the RACE reads were re-called with MiXCR into one record per CDR3 protein. The profile shows about 34,000 distinct CDR3 sequences, around 6.5% of them singletons. This clonotype was seen repeatedly, ten times or more. Its antigen is unknown. The CDR3 loop spans 16 amino acids. J gave up 0 bases and V 3 bases, and 4 bases lay outside the gene matches. The germline CDR1 and CDR2 sequences are LGHNT and FRNRAP.

The sample in question was whole blood, obtained in connection with sensitization to the hapten diphenylcyclopropenone (DPC). The J gene is TRBJ2-3, the V gene TRBV12-5, with 9 bases fitting TRBD2. This receptor was obtained from a woman under 40 with alopecia areata. Some clones in this sample may be carry-over from other donors' samples. The chain's CDR3 is CASGLGAGGSTDTQYF. CDR3 nucleotides: TGTGCTAGTGGTTTAGGGGCGGGGGGGAGCACAGATACGCAGTATTTT.